A single sample is the source of the 13 T cell receptor beta chains below, sequenced in a study of CD8+ T cells in alopecia areata. Following RNA extraction, reverse transcription yielded cDNA that acted as the sequencing template. TCRdb's table, derived via immunoSEQ multiplex PCR, lists solely in-frame clones and lacks some. Among 160,000 or so clones listed, around 55% were seen once. The input for sequencing was CD8+ T cells sorted from blood, taken at week 0. These receptors were collected from a human donor with alopecia areata.

The chain is built from TRBV4-3 and TRBJ2-1, with D unresolved. Looked up from germline, CDR1 is LGHNA and CDR2 is YSLEER. Trimming left V 1 base short and J 8 bases short, with 9 bases between. There are 13 residues in the CDR3. This chain's CDR3 is CASSQGDSDEQFF. CDR3 nucleotides: TGCGCCAGCAGCCAAGGGGATTCAGATGAGCAGTTCTTC.

The V and J genes are TRBV7-9 and TRBJ1-5; D may be TRBD1 (5 bases). V lost 5 bases to trimming and J lost 9 bases, with 11 bases between them. This CDR3 contains 12 residues. Germline CDR1 is SEHNR and CDR2 is FQNEAQ (reference sequence). The DNA for the CDR3 is TGTGCCAGCAGCACCGGGGGGTGGCCCCAGCATTTT. Encoded protein: CASSTGGWPQHF. The complete variable domain, with remaining parts taken from reference TRBV7-9 and TRBJ1-5, reads DTGVSQNPRHKITKRGQNVTFRCDPISEHNRLYWYRQTLGQGPEFLTYFQNEAQLEKSRLLSDRFSAERPKGSFSTLEIQRTEQGDSAMYLCASSTGGWPQHFGDGTRLSIL.

This clone was detected a few times. This chain uses TRBV4-3 with TRBJ2-3; D tentatively reads TRBD1 or TRBD2 (5 bases each). Deletions cut 2 bases from V and 3 bases from J, with 12 bases between. The CDR3 extends over 15 amino acids. Germline loops: CDR1 LGHNA, CDR2 YSLEER. This CDR3 reads CASSQSGRGTDTQYF. Written as DNA, the CDR3 is TGCGCCAGCAGCCAATCAGGGAGAGGGACAGATACGCAGTATTTT.

This clone was seen once. This rearrangement joins TRBV7-9 to TRBJ2-7; D not certain. The CDR3 loop spans 12 amino acids. Germline-derived CDR1 and CDR2 are SEHNR and FQNEAQ (reference sequence). Between the trimmed V and J ends, which lost 5 bases and 4 bases, there was a span of 9 bases. In DNA, the CDR3 is TGTGCCAGCAGCGCAGTCGAGTACGAGCAGTACTTC. Translation gives CASSAVEYEQYF.

V is TRBV9 and J is TRBJ2-3; D is tentatively TRBD1 or TRBD2 (5 bases each). The V gene's germline CDR1 is SGDLS and CDR2 YYNGEE. This CDR3 has 15 residues. Trimming shortened V by 4 bases and J by 6 bases, and 18 bases separated the two germline ends. Written as DNA, the CDR3 is TGTGCCAGCAGCCCCTCCGGGGCCCCCCGGGATACGCAGTATTTT. This gives the protein CASSPSGAPRDTQYF.

The chain uses TRBV2 and TRBJ2-7, with D possibly being TRBD1 (6 bases). V lost 5 bases, J lost 7 bases, and 15 bases lay in between. There are 13 residues in the CDR3. Per the germline V gene, CDR1 is SNHLY and CDR2 is FYNNEI. CDR3 residues: CASSRDIGWEQYF. The CDR3 nucleotides read TGTGCCAGCAGTAGGGACATCGGGTGGGAGCAGTACTTC.

The chain uses TRBV7-9 and TRBJ1-1; D is unclear. Looked up from germline, CDR1 is SEHNR and CDR2 is FQNEAQ (reference sequence). This CDR3 spans 12 amino acids. The V end lost 5 bases, the J end lost 5 bases, and 9 bases lay between the germline ends. CDR3 nucleotides: TGTGCCAGCAGCCGCGCGGGGACTGAAGCTTTCTTT. Translation gives CASSRAGTEAFF.

V gene TRBV4-1 combines with J gene TRBJ1-5, with TRBD1 identical over 10 bases. V shed 1 base and J 2 bases; nucleotides not matched to a gene: 2. Germline V CDR1 and CDR2: MGHRA, YSYEKL. The CDR3 extends over 16 amino acids. The CDR3 sequence is CASSQAGTGGNQPQHF. CDR3 nucleotides: TGCGCCAGCAGCCAAGCCGGGACAGGGGGCAATCAGCCCCAGCATTTT.

As concerns this clone: The same CDR3 can be traced to other DNA sequences in this sample. The V call is TRBV30, the J call TRBJ2-7; TRBD1 aligns across 11 bases. Germline V gives CDR1 GTSNPN, CDR2 SVGIG (reference sequence). V gave up 0 bases and J gave up 3 bases; unmatched junction bases: 1. The CDR3 loop spans 14 amino acids. The chain's CDR3 is CAWSVGQGVYEQYF. CDR3 nucleotide sequence: TGTGCCTGGAGTGTGGGACAGGGGGTCTACGAGCAGTACTTC.

The rearrangement links TRBV14 to TRBJ2-3; 8 bases match TRBD2. The V gene end was trimmed by 0 bases and the J gene end by 2 bases; junction bases not matched to a gene: 4. CDR1 SGHDN and CDR2 FVKESK come from the germline V gene. CDR3 length: 16 residues. The CDR3 coding sequence is TGTGCCAGCAGCCAAGACAGCGGGGGCTTCACAGATACGCAGTATTTT. Its protein product is CASSQDSGGFTDTQYF. Supplemented by reference TRBV14 and TRBJ2-3, the full variable domain reads EAGVTQFPSHSVIEKGQTVTLRCDPISGHDNLYWYRRVMGKEIKFLLHFVKESKQDESGMPNNRFLAERTGGTYSTLKVQPAELEDSGVYFCASSQDSGGFTDTQYFGPGTRLTVL.

This rearrangement joins TRBV19 to TRBJ1-1; D remains ambiguous. From germline, CDR1 is LNHDA and CDR2 SQIVND (reference sequence). The CDR3 length is 14 residues. V gave up 3 bases and J gave up 1 base, with 9 bases separating them. The CDR3 is CASSIREQNTEAFF. CDR3 nucleotide sequence: TGTGCCAGTAGTATCCGGGAGCAGAACACTGAAGCTTTCTTT.

With regard to this clone: Other DNA sequences of this sample code for an identical CDR3. The V gene is TRBV29-1, the J gene TRBJ2-7; no clear D gene. There are 13 residues in the CDR3. V was trimmed by 2 bases and J by 4 bases, leaving 12 bases between them. The germline V gene has CDR1 SQVTM and CDR2 ANQGSEA. DNA for the CDR3: TGCAGCGTTGAATCTTTAGATTCTTACGAGCAGTACTTC. Translation: CSVESLDSYEQYF.

The V call is TRBV27, the J call TRBJ2-1, with unresolved D. Trimming pared 3 bases from V and 7 bases from J, leaving 13 bases between. Per the germline V gene, CDR1 is MNHEY and CDR2 is SMNVEV (reference sequence). The CDR3 length is 14 residues. The CDR3 loop reads CASSLDEFMNEQFF. Written as DNA, the CDR3 is TGTGCCAGCAGTTTGGATGAGTTTATGAATGAGCAGTTCTTC.